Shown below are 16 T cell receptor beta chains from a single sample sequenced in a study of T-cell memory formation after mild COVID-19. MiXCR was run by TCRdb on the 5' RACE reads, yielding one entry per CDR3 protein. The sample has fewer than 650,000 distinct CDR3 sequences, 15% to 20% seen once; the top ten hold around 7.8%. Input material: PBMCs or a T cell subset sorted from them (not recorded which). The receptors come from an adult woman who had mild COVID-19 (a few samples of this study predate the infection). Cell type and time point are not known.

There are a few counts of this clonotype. The CDR3 protein is CASQTKSDTEAFF. The DNA for the CDR3 is TGTGCCAGCCAAACTAAATCCGACACTGAAGCTTTCTTT. V gene TRBV6-5 combines with J gene TRBJ1-1; D uncertain. This CDR3 has 13 residues. The V end was cut by 8 bases, the J end by 3 bases, with 13 bases between. Germline V CDR1 and CDR2: MNHEY, SVGAGI.

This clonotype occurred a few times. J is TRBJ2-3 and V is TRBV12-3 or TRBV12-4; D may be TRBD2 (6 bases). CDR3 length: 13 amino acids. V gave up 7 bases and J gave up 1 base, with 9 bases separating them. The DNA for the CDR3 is TGTGCCAGCACCGCTAGCGGCACAGATACGCAGTATTTT. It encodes CASTASGTDTQYF.

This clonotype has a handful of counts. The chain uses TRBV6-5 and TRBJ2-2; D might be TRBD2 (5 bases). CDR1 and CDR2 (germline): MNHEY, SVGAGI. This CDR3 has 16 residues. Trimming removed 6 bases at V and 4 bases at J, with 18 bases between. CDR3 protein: CASSPQLVRATGELFF. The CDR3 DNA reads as TGTGCCAGCAGCCCCCAACTAGTGCGGGCCACCGGGGAGCTGTTTTTT.

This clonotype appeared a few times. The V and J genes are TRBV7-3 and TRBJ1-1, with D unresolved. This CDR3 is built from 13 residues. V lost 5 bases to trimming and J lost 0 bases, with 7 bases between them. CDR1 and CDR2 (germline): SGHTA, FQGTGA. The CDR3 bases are TGTGCCAGCAGCCCGAGTGTGAACACTGAAGCTTTCTTT. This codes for CASSPSVNTEAFF.

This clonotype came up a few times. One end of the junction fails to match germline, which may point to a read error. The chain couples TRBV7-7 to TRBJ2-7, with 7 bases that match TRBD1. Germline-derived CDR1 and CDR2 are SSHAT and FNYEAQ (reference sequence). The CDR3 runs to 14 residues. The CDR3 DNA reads TGTGCTAGCAGCCCATCTACAGGGGACTACGAGCAGTACTTC. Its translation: CASSPSTGDYEQYF.

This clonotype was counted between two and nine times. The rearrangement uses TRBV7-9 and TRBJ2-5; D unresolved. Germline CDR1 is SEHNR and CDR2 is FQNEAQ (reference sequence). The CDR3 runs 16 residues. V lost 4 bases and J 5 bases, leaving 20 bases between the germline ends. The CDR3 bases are TGTGCCAGCAGCTCGCAACCCCTAGTAGTCGGCGAGACCCAGTACTTC. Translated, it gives CASSSQPLVVGETQYF.

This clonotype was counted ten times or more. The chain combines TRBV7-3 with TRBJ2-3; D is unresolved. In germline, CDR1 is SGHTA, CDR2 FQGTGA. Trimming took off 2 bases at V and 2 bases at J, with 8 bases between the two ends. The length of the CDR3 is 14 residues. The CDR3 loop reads CASSLFSSTDTQYF. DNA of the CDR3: TGTGCCAGCAGCTTATTCAGTTCCACAGATACGCAGTATTTT. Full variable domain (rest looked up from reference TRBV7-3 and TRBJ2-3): GAGVSQTPSNKVTEKGKYVELRCDPISGHTALYWYRQSLGQGPEFLIYFQGTGAADDSGLPNDRFFAVRPEGSVSTLKIQRTERGDSAVYLCASSLFSSTDTQYFGPGTRLTVL.

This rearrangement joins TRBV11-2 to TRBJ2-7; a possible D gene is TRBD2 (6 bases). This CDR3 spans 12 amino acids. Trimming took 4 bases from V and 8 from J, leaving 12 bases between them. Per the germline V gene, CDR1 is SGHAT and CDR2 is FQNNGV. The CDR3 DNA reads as TGTGCCAGCAGCTCCGGACTAACCAAGCAGTACTTC. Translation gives CASSSGLTKQYF.

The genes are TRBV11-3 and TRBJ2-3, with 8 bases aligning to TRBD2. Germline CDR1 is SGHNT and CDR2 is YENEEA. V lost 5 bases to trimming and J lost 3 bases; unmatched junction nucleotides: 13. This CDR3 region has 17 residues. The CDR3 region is CASSQGAGEEGTDTQYF. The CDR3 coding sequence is TGTGCCAGCAGCCAGGGAGCGGGAGAAGAGGGGACAGATACGCAGTATTTT.

The CDR3 is CSARDVGLNEQYF. CDR3 DNA: TGCAGTGCTAGAGATGTGGGACTTAACGAGCAGTACTTC. The V gene is TRBV20-1, the J gene TRBJ2-7; maybe TRBD2 (6 bases). The germline CDR1 and CDR2 sequences are DFQATT and SNEGSKA (reference sequence). Trimming took off 0 bases at V and 5 bases at J, with 11 bases between the two ends. The CDR3 has 13 amino acids.

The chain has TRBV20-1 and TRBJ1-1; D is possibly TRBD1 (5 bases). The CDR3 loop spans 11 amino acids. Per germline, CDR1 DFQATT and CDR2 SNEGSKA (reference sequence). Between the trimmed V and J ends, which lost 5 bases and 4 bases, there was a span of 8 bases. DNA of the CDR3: TGCAGTGCTGGACAACTCACTGAAGCTTTCTTT. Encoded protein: CSAGQLTEAFF.

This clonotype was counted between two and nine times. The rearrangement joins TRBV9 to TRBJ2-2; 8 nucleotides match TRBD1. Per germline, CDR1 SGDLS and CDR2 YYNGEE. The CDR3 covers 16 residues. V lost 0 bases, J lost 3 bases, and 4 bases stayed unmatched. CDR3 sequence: CASSVGTGWYTGELFF. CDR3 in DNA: TGTGCCAGCAGCGTAGGGACAGGGTGGTACACCGGGGAGCTGTTTTTT.

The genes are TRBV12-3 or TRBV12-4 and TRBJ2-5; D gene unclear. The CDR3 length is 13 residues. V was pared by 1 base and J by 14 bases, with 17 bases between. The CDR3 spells CASSLGTATPIYF. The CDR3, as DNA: TGTGCCAGCAGTTTAGGTACAGCCACCCCAATTTACTTC.

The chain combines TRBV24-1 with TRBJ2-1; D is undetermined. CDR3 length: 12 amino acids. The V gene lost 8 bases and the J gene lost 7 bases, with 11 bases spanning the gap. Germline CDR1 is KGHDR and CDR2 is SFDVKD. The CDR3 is CATNGNGNEQFF. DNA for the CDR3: TGTGCCACCAATGGCAACGGGAATGAGCAGTTCTTC.

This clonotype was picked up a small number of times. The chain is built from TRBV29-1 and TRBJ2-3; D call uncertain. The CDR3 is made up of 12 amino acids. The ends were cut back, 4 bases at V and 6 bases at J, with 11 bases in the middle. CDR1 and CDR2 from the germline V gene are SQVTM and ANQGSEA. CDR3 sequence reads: CSVAASGDTQYF. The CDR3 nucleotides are TGCAGCGTTGCAGCTTCTGGGGATACGCAGTATTTT.

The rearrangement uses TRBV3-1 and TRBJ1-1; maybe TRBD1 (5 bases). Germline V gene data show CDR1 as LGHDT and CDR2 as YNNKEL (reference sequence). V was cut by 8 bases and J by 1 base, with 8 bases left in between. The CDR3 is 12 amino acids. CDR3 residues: CASGGRNTEAFF. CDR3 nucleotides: TGTGCCAGCGGGGGGAGGAACACTGAAGCTTTCTTT.